Each of the 18 T cell receptor beta chains below was sequenced from the same sample in a study of blood T cell repertoires in COVID-19. TCRdb keeps only in-frame clones here, not all; method: immunoSEQ multiplex PCR. The table records 250,000 to 400,000 clones, 90% of them present only once. The sample comprised peripheral blood. Receptor source: a woman in her 30s with COVID-19, enrolled during active disease.

CDR3 sequence: CASRTSGNTIYF. The DNA for the CDR3 is TGTGCCAGCAGGACATCTGGAAACACCATATATTTT. V gene TRBV12-3 or TRBV12-4 combines with J gene TRBJ1-3; D is unclear. This CDR3 region has 12 residues. Trimming left V 6 bases short and J 1 base short, with 4 bases between.

V is TRBV20-1 and J is TRBJ1-5; 9 nucleotides line up with TRBD1. The CDR3 runs to 11 residues. After removal of 6 bases from V and 11 bases from J, the junction contained 5 bases not matched to a gene. Germline CDR1 and CDR2: DFQATT and SNEGSKA (reference sequence). The CDR3 protein is CSAPRQGAQHF. CDR3 DNA sequence: TGCAGTGCCCCCAGACAGGGGGCCCAGCATTTT.

J is TRBJ1-1 and V is TRBV5-4, with TRBD1 as a possible D gene (5 bases). The germline gives CDR1 SGHNT, CDR2 YYREEE (reference sequence). The V and J ends lost 0 bases and 6 bases respectively, with 9 bases between them. The CDR3 sequence is 13 residues long. The CDR3 nucleotides are TGTGCCAGCAGCTTGGGGGGCCGGGCTGAAGCTTTCTTT. This codes for CASSLGGRAEAFF.

This clone was counted between two and nine times. This rearrangement joins TRBV6-5 to TRBJ2-2; the D gene is possibly TRBD2 (6 bases). V lost 6 bases to trimming and J lost 4 bases, with 15 bases between them. CDR3 length: 15 residues. CDR1 is MNHEY and CDR2 is SVGAGI in the germline V gene. Here the CDR3 reads CASSREGGATGELFF. The CDR3 DNA sequence: TGTGCCAGCAGCCGAGAAGGAGGGGCCACCGGGGAGCTGTTTTTT.

V and J are TRBV19 and TRBJ2-7; TRBD2 matches at 14 bases. This CDR3 contains 16 residues. Trimming at V came to 5 bases and at J to 5 bases, leaving 8 bases not matched to a gene. CDR1 and CDR2 from the germline V gene are LNHDA and SQIVND (reference sequence). For the CDR3, the DNA is TGTGCCAGTAGTGACTCGGGACTAGCGGGAGTGGACGAGCAGTACTTC. Translating gives CASSDSGLAGVDEQYF.

The gene calls are TRBV2 and TRBJ2-1; 8 bases agree with TRBD1. The CDR3 consists of 14 residues. V lost 6 bases and J lost 4; bases outside the gene matches: 5. Germline CDR1 is SNHLY and CDR2 is FYNNEI. CDR3 bases: TGTGCCAGCAGCCGACAGGGGAATTACAATGAGCAGTTCTTC. Its translation is CASSRQGNYNEQFF.

This clone was detected only a few times. The chain joins TRBV9 to TRBJ2-7; no clear D gene. The germline CDR1 and CDR2 sequences are SGDLS and YYNGEE. This CDR3 is built from 14 residues. The V gene lost 0 bases and the J gene lost 3 bases, with 10 bases spanning the gap. The CDR3: CASSVGASSYEQYF. The CDR3 DNA follows: TGTGCCAGCAGCGTAGGGGCCAGTAGCTACGAGCAGTACTTC.

This clone was seen a single time. This chain connects TRBV25-1 to TRBJ2-2, with 9 bases matching TRBD1. The CDR3 is made up of 16 amino acids. Germline assignment: CDR1 MGHDK and CDR2 SYGVNS. The J segment lost 4 bases and the V segment lost 2 bases, leaving 5 bases of the junction unmatched. In DNA form, the CDR3 reads TGTGCCAGCAGTGAAGGGGGACAGGGCGGCACCGGGGAGCTGTTTTTT. This codes for CASSEGGQGGTGELFF.

The chain couples TRBV30 to TRBJ1-5, with D perhaps matching TRBD1 (5 bases). CDR3 length: 16 amino acids. Germline values: CDR1 GTSNPN, CDR2 SVGIG (reference sequence). V was cut by 0 bases and J by 1 base, with 13 bases left in between. The CDR3, as DNA: TGTGCCTGGAGTGTACCAGGGAAGAAAAGCAATCAGCCCCAGCATTTT. This codes for CAWSVPGKKSNQPQHF.

The chain couples TRBV6-1 to TRBJ1-2; D is undetermined. V was shortened by 2 bases and J by 3 bases, with 13 bases between the two germline ends. Germline CDR1 and CDR2: MNHNS and SASEGT. CDR3 length: 15 amino acids. The DNA for the CDR3 is TGTGCCAGCAGTGAAATGTCGAGGGTTCACTATGGCTACACCTTC. Translated: CASSEMSRVHYGYTF.

The chain carries TRBV30 and TRBJ2-7; TRBD1 matches 7 bases. The CDR3 length is 11 residues. CDR1 and CDR2 (germline): GTSNPN, SVGIG (reference sequence). CDR3 bases: TGTGCTTTCAAACAGGGGTACGAGCAGTACTTC. Translated, it gives CAFKQGYEQYF.

This clone appeared many times. The chain employs TRBV2 and TRBJ1-1; the D gene is possibly TRBD1 (6 bases). CDR1 SNHLY and CDR2 FYNNEI come from the germline V gene. The CDR3 contains 14 residues. V was clipped by 4 bases and J by 2 bases, with 11 bases between them. In DNA, the CDR3 is TGTGCCAGCAGTGGGACAGTCACTAACACTGAAGCTTTCTTT. It translates to CASSGTVTNTEAFF. The full variable domain, completed using reference TRBV2 and TRBJ1-1, is EPEVTQTPSHQVTQMGQEVILRCVPISNHLYFYWYRQILGQKVEFLVSFYNNEISEKSEIFDDQFSVERPDGSNFTLKIRSTKLEDSAMYFCASSGTVTNTEAFFGQGTRLTVV.

CDR3 region: CASSYSAAGTYEQYF. CDR3 sequence (DNA): TGTGCCAGCAGTTACTCGGCCGCGGGAACCTACGAGCAGTACTTC. The gene calls are TRBV6-5 and TRBJ2-7; D may be TRBD2 (6 bases). CDR1 is MNHEY and CDR2 is SVGAGI in the germline V gene. The germline V and J ends were trimmed by 0 bases and 2 bases, with 11 bases remaining between them. The CDR3 sequence is 15 residues long.

V usage is TRBV21-1 and J usage is TRBJ1-2; the table names TRBD1, a call not compared with the DNA. TRBV21-1 is reported as a pseudogene. The CDR3 totals 17 residues. In nucleotides, the CDR3 is TGTGCCAGCAGCAAAGATAGGCAGGGGGGTTCTAACTATGGCTACACCTTC. It translates to CASSKDRQGGSNYGYTF.

This chain links TRBV15 with TRBJ2-5; TRBD2 matches at 7 bases. The CDR3 consists of 14 residues. Germline V gene lookup returns CDR1 LNHNV and CDR2 YYDKDF (reference sequence). Trimming removed 0 bases from V and 5 bases from J; junction bases left unmatched: 3. DNA for the CDR3: TGTGCCACCAGCAGAGATCTCGGGGGGGAGACCCAGTACTTC. It encodes CATSRDLGGETQYF.

The chain recombines TRBV5-1 with TRBJ1-1, with D possibly TRBD1 on 6 matching bases. The CDR3 is made up of 15 amino acids. Per the germline V gene, CDR1 is SGHRS and CDR2 is YFSETQ. V was pared by 4 bases and J by 4 bases, with 17 bases between. CDR3 loop: CASSGVTGLATEAFF. The CDR3 DNA follows: TGCGCCAGCAGCGGTGTTACAGGGTTGGCCACTGAAGCTTTCTTT. The full variable domain, completed using reference TRBV5-1 and TRBJ1-1, is KAGVTQTPRYLIKTRGQQVTLSCSPISGHRSVSWYQQTPGQGLQFLFEYFSETQRNKGNFPGRFSGRQFSNSRSEMNVSTLELGDSALYLCASSGVTGLATEAFFGQGTRLTVV.

This clone was detected once. The genes are TRBV6-6 and TRBJ1-6; 7 nucleotides line up with TRBD1. The junction had 9 bases not matched to a gene; V was cut back by 4 bases and J by 6 bases. CDR3 length: 16 residues. Germline CDR1 MNHNY, CDR2 SVGAGI (reference sequence). This CDR3 reads CASSSTWDRLNSPLHF. In nucleotides, the CDR3 is TGTGCCAGCAGTTCTACCTGGGACAGACTTAATTCACCCCTCCACTTT.

This chain connects TRBV6-5 to TRBJ2-3; TRBD2 is a possible D gene (5 bases). The V gene lost 5 bases and the J gene lost 2 bases, with 14 bases spanning the gap. The CDR3 length is 15 residues. CDR1 MNHEY and CDR2 SVGAGI come from the germline V gene. Here the CDR3 reads CASSPLRDDTDTQYF. In DNA, the CDR3 is TGTGCCAGCAGTCCCCTCCGGGATGACACAGATACGCAGTATTTT.